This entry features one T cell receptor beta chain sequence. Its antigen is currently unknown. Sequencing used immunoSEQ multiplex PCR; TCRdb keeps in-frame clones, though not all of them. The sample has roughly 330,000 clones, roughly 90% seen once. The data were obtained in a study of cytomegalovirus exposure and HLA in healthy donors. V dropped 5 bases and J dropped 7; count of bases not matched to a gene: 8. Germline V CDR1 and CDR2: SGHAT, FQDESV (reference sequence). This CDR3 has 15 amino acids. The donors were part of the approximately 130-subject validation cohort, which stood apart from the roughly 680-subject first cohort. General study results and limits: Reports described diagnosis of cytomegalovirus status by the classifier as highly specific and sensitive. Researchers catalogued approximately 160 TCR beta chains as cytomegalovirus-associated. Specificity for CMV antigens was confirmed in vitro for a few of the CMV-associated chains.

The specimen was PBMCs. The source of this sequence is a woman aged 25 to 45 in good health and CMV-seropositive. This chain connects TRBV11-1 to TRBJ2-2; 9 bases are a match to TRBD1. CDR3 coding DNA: TGTGCCAGCAGCGCCGGGACAGGGTCCCACGGGGAGCTGTTTTTT. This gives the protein CASSAGTGSHGELFF.